This T cell receptor beta chain derives from a study of blood T cell repertoires in COVID-19. Study context: From the United States, Italy and Spain came samples of acute and convalescent COVID-19.

There are 15 residues in the CDR3. CDR1 GTSNPN and CDR2 SVGIG come from the germline V gene (reference sequence). J was trimmed by 7 bases and V by 1 base; bases with no gene match: 9. In the original workflow: Scientists estimated how many nucleated cells there were by amplifying reference gene primers. Profiling relied on immunoSEQ multiplex PCR, and the TCRdb table lists in-frame clones only, not all of them. For V, J and clone size, that table is used; D and trimming come from the DNA. Seen here are 380,000 or so clones, roughly 77% observed once, and the top ten hold 1.1%. Sequencing used peripheral blood. V usage is TRBV30 and J usage is TRBJ1-4; 7 nucleotides match TRBD1. The source of this sequence is a human donor with acute or convalescent COVID-19. The donor label of this sample is uncertain. Here the CDR3 DNA reads TGTGCCTGGAGTGCGCTGACAGGGATAGCTGAAAAACTGTTTTTT. As protein: CAWSALTGIAEKLFF.